The 5 T cell receptor beta chains below were found in one sample sequenced in a study of blood T cells in healthy people across ages. A sample-barcoded 5' primer and a J-beta primer mix were used in a second PCR of about 7 to 12 cycles. TCRdb used MiXCR to reprocess the 5' RACE reads, holding one entry per CDR3 protein. The top ten clones hold 15% to 20% of a sample with 650,000 to 1,000,000 distinct CDR3 sequences, 35% to 50% of them seen once. Sequenced input: blood. These receptors were collected from a man older than 75 in good health.

A few counts support this clonotype. The V and J genes are TRBV4-3 and TRBJ2-7, with D perhaps TRBD1 (6 bases). Trimming cost V 2 bases and J 0 bases, with 14 bases left between them. The CDR3 is 16 residues long. Germline-derived CDR1 and CDR2 are LGHNA and YSLEER. The CDR3 bases are TGCGCCAGCAGCCAAATCATAGGGGGAAGCTCCTACGAGCAGTACTTC. It encodes CASSQIIGGSSYEQYF.

The gene calls are TRBV5-4 and TRBJ2-3; 7 positions match TRBD2. The J segment lost 6 bases and the V segment lost 6 bases, leaving 13 bases of the junction unmatched. The germline V gene has CDR1 SGHNT and CDR2 YYREEE (reference sequence). The CDR3 extends over 15 amino acids. CDR3: CASNSHGGGMDTQYF. As DNA, the CDR3 is TGTGCCAGCAACTCCCACGGGGGAGGGATGGATACGCAGTATTTT.

This clonotype was detected only once. The rearrangement links TRBV6-2 or TRBV6-3 to TRBJ2-7, with 7 bases fitting TRBD2. The V segment lost 8 bases and the J segment 2 bases; nucleotides outside the gene matches: 12. The CDR3 loop spans 15 amino acids. From germline, CDR1 is MNHEY and CDR2 SVGEGT. CDR3: CASDDGRGSAYEQYF. CDR3 DNA sequence: TGTGCCAGCGACGATGGGAGGGGTTCAGCCTACGAGCAGTACTTC.

As for this clonotype: A read error may explain this, as a much larger clone is one base away. DNA of the CDR3: TGTGCCAGTAGTATTACGAGGACTAGCGGGACGGAAAATGAGCAGTACTTC. Amino acids: CASSITRTSGTENEQYF. The rearrangement uses TRBV19 and TRBJ2-7, with 12 bases aligning to TRBD2. The germline gives CDR1 LNHDA, CDR2 SQIVND (reference sequence). The CDR3 sequence is 17 residues long. Trimming took 3 bases from V and 7 from J; bases not matched to a gene: 13.

V gene TRBV12-3 or TRBV12-4 combines with J gene TRBJ2-2; D might be TRBD1 (6 bases). The CDR3 has 13 amino acids. V was clipped by 7 bases and J by 7 bases, with 13 bases between them. CDR3 residues: CASTRGSNGELFF. For the CDR3, the DNA is TGTGCCAGCACCAGGGGCAGTAACGGGGAGCTGTTTTTT.